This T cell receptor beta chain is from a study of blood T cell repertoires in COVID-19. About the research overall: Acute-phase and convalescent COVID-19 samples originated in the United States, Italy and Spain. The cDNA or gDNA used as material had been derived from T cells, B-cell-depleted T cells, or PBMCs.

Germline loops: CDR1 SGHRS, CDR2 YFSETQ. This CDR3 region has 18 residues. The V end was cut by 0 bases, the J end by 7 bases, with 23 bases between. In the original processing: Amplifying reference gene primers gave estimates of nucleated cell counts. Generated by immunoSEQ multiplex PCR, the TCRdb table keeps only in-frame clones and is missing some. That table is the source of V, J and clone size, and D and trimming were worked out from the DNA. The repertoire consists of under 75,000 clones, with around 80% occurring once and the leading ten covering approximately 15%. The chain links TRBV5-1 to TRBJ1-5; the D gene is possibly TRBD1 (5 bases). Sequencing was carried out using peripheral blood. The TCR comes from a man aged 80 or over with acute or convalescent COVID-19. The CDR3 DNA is TGCGCCAGCAGCTTGGGACCCACGGGGGGACTTACGGGCCAGCCCCAGCATTTT. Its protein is CASSLGPTGGLTGQPQHF.